This T cell receptor (beta chain) stems from a study of T-cell memory formation after mild COVID-19. Across the whole study: TCR clusters were mostly confined to one donor each. Notes on the study in general: A balance of CD4 and CD8 characterized clones contracting day 15 to 85, whereas later expanders leaned CD4+. Pre-infection memory already had some responding clones, implying cross-reactive memory joined.

This CDR3 contains 18 residues. CDR1 is SGHVS, CDR2 FNYEAQ, per germline. This clonotype was seen only a few times. The antigen remains undetermined. Germline and junction disagree at one end, which may indicate a read error. The 5'RACE method, run with constant-segment primers, produced TCR alpha and TCR beta cDNA libraries (carrying sample barcodes and UMIs). TCRdb called the 5' RACE reads again in MiXCR, with one record for every CDR3 protein. The sample has about 110,000 distinct CDR3 sequences, about 18% seen once. The origin of this receptor is an adult woman who had mild COVID-19 (a few samples of this study predate the infection). Cell type and time point are not known. Material for sequencing was PBMCs or a T cell subset sorted from them (not recorded which). This sequence joins TRBV7-6 and TRBJ2-1, with D tentatively TRBD2 (6 bases). The DNA of the CDR3 is TGTGCCAGCAGCCCTAGGCGAAGGGCGGGGAGTTCCTTCAATGAGCAGTTCTTC. It codes for CASSPRRRAGSSFNEQFF.